These 8 T cell receptor beta chains were all obtained from the same sample, sequenced in a study of T cell responses to AZD1222 COVID-19 vaccine. This table comes from immunoSEQ multiplex PCR, and its TCRdb copy is limited to in-frame clones, with some not included. The sample holds about 120,000 clones, roughly 87% seen once. Specimen: peripheral blood, collected on day 0 of AZD1222 vaccination. These receptors all stem from an adult in good health.

The V gene is TRBV10-3, the J gene TRBJ1-1; no reliable D call. Germline CDR1 ENHRY, CDR2 SYGVKD. V gave up 5 bases and J gave up 0 bases, with 7 bases separating them. This CDR3 comprises 13 residues. This CDR3 is CAISSNMNTEAFF. For the CDR3, the DNA is TGTGCCATCAGTTCGAATATGAACACTGAAGCTTTCTTT.

The gene calls are TRBV13 and TRBJ1-4; unclear D gene. This CDR3 is 15 amino acids long. Germline V gene data show CDR1 as PRHDT and CDR2 as FYEKMQ (reference sequence). V was cut by 4 bases and J by 0 bases, with 9 bases left in between. CDR3 sequence: CASSSRMATNEKLFF. For the CDR3, the DNA is TGTGCCAGCAGCTCCCGTATGGCAACTAATGAAAAACTGTTTTTT.

The gene calls are TRBV27 and TRBJ1-2; D perhaps matches TRBD1 (6 bases). Germline CDR1 is MNHEY and CDR2 is SMNVEV (reference sequence). The length of the CDR3 is 16 residues. Trimming stripped 5 bases from V and 4 bases from J, with 20 bases between. This CDR3 reads CASSPRGGRGGYGYTF. The DNA for the CDR3 is TGTGCCAGCAGTCCCCGAGGTGGAAGGGGGGGCTATGGCTACACCTTC.

The table lists this clone with a count of one. The chain couples TRBV5-3 to TRBJ2-7; 7 positions agree with TRBD2. TRBV5-3 is an ORF for which the function is uncertain. The CDR3 loop spans 17 amino acids. V was pared by 0 bases and J by 6 bases, with 15 bases of the junction left unmatched. In DNA form, the CDR3 reads TGTGCCAGAAGCTTGGGGAATAAACCCCAGTCGGGGGGCGAGCAGTACTTC. Amino acid sequence: CARSLGNKPQSGGEQYF.

The chain is built from TRBV2 and TRBJ1-1; unclear D gene. The ends were cut back, 3 bases at V and 4 bases at J, with 6 bases in the middle. CDR1 is SNHLY and CDR2 is FYNNEI in the germline V gene. This CDR3 region has 12 residues. CDR3 amino acids: CASSDRPTEAFF. The DNA for the CDR3 is TGTGCCAGCAGTGATAGACCCACTGAAGCTTTCTTT.

This sequence joins TRBV28 and TRBJ1-2; 9 bases are a match to TRBD1. The germline gives CDR1 MDHEN, CDR2 SYDVKM. The CDR3 runs 14 residues. J was trimmed by 7 bases and V by 6 bases; bases with no gene match: 9. CDR3 amino acids: CASSPPGQGSGYTF. The CDR3 coding sequence is TGTGCCAGCAGCCCTCCGGGACAGGGATCTGGCTACACCTTC.

The chain links TRBV30 to TRBJ1-5; 9 nucleotides agree with TRBD1. Germline V CDR1 and CDR2: GTSNPN, SVGIG (reference sequence). The CDR3 is made up of 15 amino acids. The V and J ends lost 1 base and 7 bases, in that order; junction bases with no gene match: 8. This CDR3 reads CAWSEGGTGNQPQHF. Here the CDR3 DNA reads TGTGCCTGGAGTGAAGGTGGGACAGGGAACCAGCCCCAGCATTTT.

The chain carries TRBV6-5 and TRBJ1-1; D gene uncertain. Between the trimmed V and J ends, which lost 4 bases and 0 bases, there was a span of 9 bases. CDR3 size: 14 residues. CDR1 is MNHEY and CDR2 is SVGAGI in the germline V gene. The CDR3 reads CASSSPAVNTEAFF. The CDR3 DNA is TGTGCCAGCAGTTCCCCAGCGGTGAACACTGAAGCTTTCTTT.